What follows are 30 T cell receptor beta chains derived from one specimen sequenced in a study of T cell responses to AZD1222 COVID-19 vaccine. TCRdb's copy holds only in-frame clones and misses some; the assay was immunoSEQ multiplex PCR. This sample yields 130,000 or so clones, of which just over 90% are seen a single time; more than 0.7% belongs to the top ten. The sequencing here drew on peripheral blood, taken on day 0 of MenACWY control vaccination. Receptors were obtained from an adult in good health.

The V gene is TRBV5-4, the J gene TRBJ2-1, with 7 bases identical to TRBD1. The CDR3 sequence is 15 residues long. Trimming removed 5 bases from V and 2 bases from J; junction bases left unmatched: 7. From germline, CDR1 is SGHNT and CDR2 YYREEE (reference sequence). CDR3 sequence (DNA): TGTGCCAGCAGTCGTCAGACAGGGACCTACAATGAGCAGTTCTTC. It encodes CASSRQTGTYNEQFF.

The chain couples TRBV5-5 to TRBJ1-2; D is undetermined. Trimming left V 0 bases short and J 2 bases short, with 5 bases between. Germline values: CDR1 SGHKS, CDR2 YYEKEE (reference sequence). The CDR3 runs to 13 residues. CDR3: CASSLGSNYGYTF. CDR3 bases: TGTGCCAGCAGCTTGGGGTCCAACTATGGCTACACCTTC.

The chain employs TRBV9 and TRBJ2-5; D may be TRBD1 or TRBD2 (7 bases each). V shed 2 bases and J shed 1 base, with 27 bases lying between them. The germline V gene encodes CDR1 SGDLS and CDR2 YYNGEE. The CDR3 consists of 20 residues. The CDR3 loop reads CASSVPLEGAGDIIQETQYF. CDR3 nucleotides: TGTGCCAGCAGCGTCCCCCTCGAGGGGGCGGGAGATATAATCCAAGAGACCCAGTACTTC.

This chain connects TRBV3-1 (or the pseudogene TRBV3-2) to TRBJ1-1; D is unresolved. The germline V gene has CDR1 LGHDT and CDR2 YNNKEL (reference sequence). With 4 bases removed from V and 2 bases from J, the gap between germline ends came to 14 bases. This CDR3 has 15 amino acids. CDR3 nucleotides: TGTGCCAGCAGCCCCTCCGAGCGGGGTAACACTGAAGCTTTCTTT. Translated, it gives CASSPSERGNTEAFF.

The gene calls are TRBV7-9 and TRBJ1-2; D is perhaps TRBD1 (5 bases). The germline gives CDR1 SEHNR, CDR2 FQNEAQ (reference sequence). The CDR3 length is 15 residues. The ends were cut back, 4 bases at V and 4 bases at J, with 16 bases in the middle. The CDR3 DNA is TGTGCCAGCAGCTCCCCCGGGGGGGGATCCTATGGCTACACCTTC. Translated, it gives CASSSPGGGSYGYTF. Full variable domain (remainder filled in from reference TRBV7-9 and TRBJ1-2): DTGVSQNPRHKITKRGQNVTFRCDPISEHNRLYWYRQTLGQGPEFLTYFQNEAQLEKSRLLSDRFSAERPKGSFSTLEIQRTEQGDSAMYLCASSSPGGGSYGYTFGSGTRLTVV.

The genes are TRBV28 and TRBJ1-4; D is perhaps TRBD1 (6 bases). This CDR3 spans 15 amino acids. The germline V gene encodes CDR1 MDHEN and CDR2 SYDVKM. Trimming took off 11 bases at V and 8 bases at J, with 24 bases between the two ends. DNA for the CDR3: TGTGCCCTGGGGGGGGGCACGGGGGTGGACGAAAAACTGTTTTTT. Protein sequence: CALGGGTGVDEKLFF.

This clone was seen a handful of times. The chain is built from TRBV24-1 and TRBJ2-1; 9 bases agree with TRBD2. Trimming cost V 4 bases and J 15 bases; bases outside gene matches: 6. Germline CDR1 KGHDR, CDR2 SFDVKD. The CDR3 loop spans 12 amino acids. In nucleotides, the CDR3 is TGTGCCACCAGTGAGTTAGCGGGAGTCAGGTTCTTC. Encoded protein: CATSELAGVRFF.

This clone has a single count. The chain has TRBV3-1 (or the pseudogene TRBV3-2) and TRBJ2-7; 7 nucleotides agree with TRBD2. Germline values: CDR1 LGHDT, CDR2 YNNKEL (reference sequence). The length of the CDR3 is 13 residues. The junction had 10 bases not matched to a gene; V was cut back by 8 bases and J by 6 bases. The CDR3 DNA reads as TGTGCCAGCTCGGTGGGGGGGGATCTCGAGCAGTACTTC. This codes for CASSVGGDLEQYF.

This clone was counted a single time. This rearrangement joins TRBV5-8 to TRBJ2-1, with 11 nucleotides matching TRBD2. CDR3 length equals 18 residues. CDR1 and CDR2 from the germline V gene are SGHTS and YDEGEE. Trimming cost V 1 base and J 5 bases; bases outside gene matches: 11. The CDR3 bases are TGTGCCAGCAGCTTGACTAGCGGGGGCGCTCCGGGGGACAATGAGCAGTTCTTC. Amino acids: CASSLTSGGAPGDNEQFF.

This chain uses TRBV2 with TRBJ1-4, with D possibly being TRBD1 (5 bases). The ends were cut back, 6 bases at V and 2 bases at J, with 13 bases in the middle. Germline V gene sequence: CDR1 SNHLY, CDR2 FYNNEI. The CDR3 consists of 15 residues. DNA for the CDR3: TGTGCCAGCAGGTTCAGGGTCAGCACTAATGAAAAACTGTTTTTT. Translated, it gives CASRFRVSTNEKLFF.

The chain uses TRBV12-5 and TRBJ1-2; TRBD1 is a possible D gene (5 bases). Germline CDR1 LGHNT, CDR2 FRNRAP. The CDR3 runs 13 residues. The V end was cut by 6 bases, the J end by 4 bases, with 12 bases between. CDR3 in DNA: TGTGCTAGTGGCCCCCAGGGATCCTATGGCTACACCTTC. This gives the protein CASGPQGSYGYTF.

The genes are TRBV27 and TRBJ2-2; 7 bases line up with TRBD2. Germline assignment: CDR1 MNHEY and CDR2 SMNVEV (reference sequence). CDR3 length equals 13 residues. V was clipped by 6 bases and J by 7 bases; unmatched bases: 5. The CDR3 bases are TGTGCCAGCAGCCCGGGAGGTGGCGGGGAGCTGTTTTTT. Protein product: CASSPGGGGELFF.

The chain uses TRBV3-1 (or the pseudogene TRBV3-2) and TRBJ2-1; 9 nucleotides align to TRBD1. From germline, CDR1 is LGHDT and CDR2 YNNKEL (reference sequence). This CDR3 comprises 16 residues. V trimming: 4 bases; J trimming: 4 bases; junction bases outside the gene matches: 8. CDR3 amino acids: CASSLSGTGMYNEQFF. CDR3 DNA sequence: TGTGCCAGCAGCCTTTCGGGGACAGGGATGTACAATGAGCAGTTCTTC.

This rearrangement joins TRBV19 to TRBJ2-2, with TRBD2 matching 16 bases. The CDR3 has 19 amino acids. Germline CDR1 and CDR2: LNHDA and SQIVND (reference sequence). The junction had 11 bases not matched to a gene; V was cut back by 5 bases and J by 5 bases. The CDR3 here is CASSPTGLAGGPWTGELFF. For the CDR3, the DNA is TGTGCCAGTAGTCCAACGGGACTAGCGGGAGGGCCTTGGACCGGGGAGCTGTTTTTT.

The rearrangement links TRBV25-1 to TRBJ2-5, with 15 positions matching TRBD2. Trimming removed 5 bases from V and 5 bases from J; junction bases left unmatched: 6. CDR3 length: 16 residues. Germline V gene data show CDR1 as MGHDK and CDR2 as SYGVNS. The CDR3 sequence: CASSWTSGRAAETQYF. DNA for the CDR3: TGTGCCAGCAGTTGGACTAGCGGGAGGGCCGCGGAGACCCAGTACTTC.

The rearrangement links TRBV5-4 to TRBJ1-6, with D possibly being TRBD1 (6 bases). The germline V and J ends were trimmed by 4 bases and 5 bases, with 13 bases remaining between them. CDR3 size: 15 residues. CDR1 SGHNT and CDR2 YYREEE come from the germline V gene (reference sequence). CDR3 nucleotide sequence: TGTGCCAGCAGCACTGGATCAGGGGATAATTCACCCCTCCACTTT. Translated: CASSTGSGDNSPLHF.

The chain is built from TRBV10-1 and TRBJ2-2, with 13 positions matching TRBD2. The CDR3 consists of 15 residues. Germline loops: CDR1 WNHNN, CDR2 SYGVQD (reference sequence). Unmatched junction bases numbered 5, after V lost 8 bases and J lost 5 bases. The CDR3 nucleotides read TGCGCCAGCGGGACTAGCGGGATGGGGACCGGGGAGCTGTTTTTT. Translated: CASGTSGMGTGELFF.

The chain is built from TRBV9 and TRBJ1-4; D may be TRBD1 (6 bases). The germline V and J ends were trimmed by 3 bases and 7 bases, with 16 bases remaining between them. The CDR3 covers 15 residues. In germline, CDR1 is SGDLS, CDR2 YYNGEE. The CDR3 here is CASSASGGSSEKLFF. For the CDR3, the DNA is TGTGCCAGCAGCGCATCCGGGGGCTCGAGTGAAAAACTGTTTTTT.

This chain uses TRBV6-4 with TRBJ1-2; D is uncertain. V lost 6 bases and J 8 bases, leaving 16 bases between the germline ends. Germline V gene sequence: CDR1 MRHNA, CDR2 SNTAGT. The CDR3 has 13 amino acids. CDR3 loop: CASRRPGARGYTF. The CDR3 DNA is TGTGCCAGCAGGAGACCGGGAGCACGCGGCTACACCTTC.

This chain connects TRBV4-2 to TRBJ2-7; 7 bases line up with TRBD1. The CDR3 contains 15 residues. Germline assignment: CDR1 LGHNA and CDR2 YNFKEQ. J lost 6 bases, V lost 4 bases, and 12 bases had no gene match. CDR3 loop: CASSLGDRVIGEQYF. The CDR3 DNA follows: TGTGCCAGCAGCCTTGGAGACAGGGTTATCGGCGAGCAGTACTTC.

This sequence joins TRBV7-3 and TRBJ2-3, with 8 positions matching TRBD2. V lost 3 bases to trimming and J lost 1 base; unmatched junction nucleotides: 0. Germline CDR1 reads SGHTA; CDR2 reads FQGTGA. CDR3 size: 14 residues. CDR3 residues: CASSFGRGTDTQYF. The CDR3 bases are TGTGCCAGCAGCTTCGGGAGGGGCACAGATACGCAGTATTTT. Looking up the rest from reference TRBV7-3 and TRBJ2-3 gives the full variable domain: GAGVSQTPSNKVTEKGKYVELRCDPISGHTALYWYRQSLGQGPEFLIYFQGTGAADDSGLPNDRFFAVRPEGSVSTLKIQRTERGDSAVYLCASSFGRGTDTQYFGPGTRLTVL.

The chain has TRBV5-6 and TRBJ2-1, with 8 bases that match TRBD1. This CDR3 region has 15 residues. Losses at the gene ends were 0 bases for V and 6 bases for J; bases not matched to a gene: 5. Germline V gene data show CDR1 as SGHDT and CDR2 as YYEEEE. The DNA for the CDR3 is TGTGCCAGCAGCTTGGGGGCAGGGGGCTTCAATGAGCAGTTCTTC. Translated, it gives CASSLGAGGFNEQFF.

The gene calls are TRBV4-3 and TRBJ1-6; D gene ambiguous. The CDR3 extends over 14 amino acids. CDR1 is LGHNA, CDR2 YSLEER, per germline. Between the trimmed V and J ends, which lost 1 base and 5 bases, there was a span of 6 bases. CDR3 bases: TGCGCCAGCAGCCAAGGGGCCCATAATTCACCCCTCCACTTT. Encoded protein: CASSQGAHNSPLHF.

This chain uses TRBV6-4 with TRBJ2-3; D is unresolved. In germline, CDR1 is MRHNA, CDR2 SNTAGT. The CDR3 spans 12 residues. V was clipped by 0 bases and J by 3 bases, with 1 base between them. CDR3 loop: CASSDSTDTQYF. Written as DNA, the CDR3 is TGTGCCAGCAGTGACTCGACAGATACGCAGTATTTT.

The chain links TRBV28 to TRBJ2-1; 8 bases fit TRBD2. The V gene end was trimmed by 2 bases and the J gene end by 5 bases; junction bases not matched to a gene: 5. CDR1 is MDHEN, CDR2 SYDVKM, per germline. The CDR3 has 15 residues. The CDR3 DNA reads as TGTGCCAGCAGTTTAGGAGCGGGAGTACACAATGAGCAGTTCTTC. Protein product: CASSLGAGVHNEQFF.

The chain uses TRBV5-1 and TRBJ1-4, with D possibly being TRBD1 (6 bases). The CDR3 is 14 residues long. The V gene's germline CDR1 is SGHRS and CDR2 YFSETQ. Trimming pared 4 bases from V and 8 bases from J, leaving 15 bases between. CDR3 protein: CASSPGQAQEKLFF. The CDR3 DNA is TGCGCCAGCAGCCCGGGACAAGCCCAAGAAAAACTGTTTTTT.

The chain carries TRBV13 and TRBJ2-3; weak D call: TRBD2 (6 bases). V lost 1 base and J lost 0, with 11 bases in between. This CDR3 contains 16 residues. The germline V gene has CDR1 PRHDT and CDR2 FYEKMQ (reference sequence). This chain's CDR3 is CASSLAGSGSTDTQYF. CDR3 nucleotide sequence: TGTGCCAGCAGCTTAGCCGGGAGTGGAAGCACAGATACGCAGTATTTT. Using reference TRBV13 and TRBJ2-3 for the parts outside the CDR3, the full variable domain is AAGVIQSPRHLIKEKRETATLKCYPIPRHDTVYWYQQGPGQDPQFLISFYEKMQSDKGSIPDRFSAQQFSDYHSELNMSSLELGDSALYFCASSLAGSGSTDTQYFGPGTRLTVL.

The V gene is TRBV6-5, the J gene TRBJ2-2; the D is unclear. This CDR3 is 13 amino acids long. With 5 bases removed from V and 4 bases from J, the gap between germline ends came to 8 bases. CDR1 is MNHEY, CDR2 SVGAGI, per germline. The CDR3, as DNA: TGTGCCAGCAGTCGGACGGGCACCGGGGAGCTGTTTTTT. Translated, it gives CASSRTGTGELFF.

The V and J genes are TRBV14 and TRBJ2-1; TRBD1 is a possible D gene (5 bases). Deletions cut 3 bases from V and 7 bases from J, with 16 bases between. Germline CDR1 SGHDN, CDR2 FVKESK. The CDR3 has 15 amino acids. The CDR3 loop is CASSHNRQRKNEQFF. CDR3 in DNA: TGTGCCAGCAGCCACAATAGACAGCGAAAGAATGAGCAGTTCTTC.

This clone appeared once. CDR3 sequence reads: CASSPWHSHRDRDLSPLHF. CDR3 bases: TGTGCCAGCTCACCATGGCACTCACACCGGGACCGAGACCTTTCACCCCTCCACTTT. The chain is built from TRBV18 and TRBJ1-6; TRBD1 might be the D (5 bases). CDR3 length: 19 residues. Germline lookup yields CDR1 KGHSH and CDR2 LQKENI. Trimming shortened V by 2 bases and J by 9 bases, and 26 bases separated the two germline ends.